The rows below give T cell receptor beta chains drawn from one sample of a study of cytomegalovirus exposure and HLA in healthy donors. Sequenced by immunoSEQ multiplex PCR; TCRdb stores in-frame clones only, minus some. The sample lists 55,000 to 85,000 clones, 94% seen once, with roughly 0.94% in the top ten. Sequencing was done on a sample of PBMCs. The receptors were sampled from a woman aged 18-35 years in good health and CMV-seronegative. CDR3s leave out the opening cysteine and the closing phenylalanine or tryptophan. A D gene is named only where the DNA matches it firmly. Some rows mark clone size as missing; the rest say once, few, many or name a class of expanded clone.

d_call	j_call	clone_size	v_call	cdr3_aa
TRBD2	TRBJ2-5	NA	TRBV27	ASSLNSGSAETQY
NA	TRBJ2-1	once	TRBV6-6	ASSYSAGDYNEQF
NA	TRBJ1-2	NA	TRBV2	ASSEAPLGLGSGKRGYT
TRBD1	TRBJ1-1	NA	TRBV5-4	ASRDREHTEAF
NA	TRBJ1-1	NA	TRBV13	ASRDSFLGDTEAF
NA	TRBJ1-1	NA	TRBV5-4	ASSLGSVMNTEAF
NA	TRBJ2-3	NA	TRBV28	ASISGGADTQY
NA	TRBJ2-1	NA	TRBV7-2	ASSRTWFDRDEQF
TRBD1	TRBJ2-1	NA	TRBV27	ASSATGGGDEQF
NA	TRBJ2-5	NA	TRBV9	ASSPGTGETQY
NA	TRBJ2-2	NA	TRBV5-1	ASSPRGRTGELF
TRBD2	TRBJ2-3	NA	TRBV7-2	ASSSGLAGGRDTQY
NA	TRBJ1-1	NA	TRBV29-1	SVVRGGDTEAF
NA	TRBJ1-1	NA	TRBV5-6	ASNEVRTAANTEAF
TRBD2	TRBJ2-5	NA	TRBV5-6	ASSLYTSGRAGETQY
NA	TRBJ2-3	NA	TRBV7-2	ASSPELADTQY
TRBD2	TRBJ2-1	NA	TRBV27	ASSILLAGGGNEQF
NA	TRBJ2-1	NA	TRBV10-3	AISESTGDLYNEQF
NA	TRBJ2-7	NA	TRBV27	ASSLYPREFGAEQY
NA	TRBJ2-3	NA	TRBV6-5	ASKEQDFTDTQY
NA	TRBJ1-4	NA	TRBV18	ASSPLGAAGKLF
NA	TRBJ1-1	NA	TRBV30	AWSVPRSTEAF
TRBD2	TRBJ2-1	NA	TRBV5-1	ASSLEAGSMNEQF
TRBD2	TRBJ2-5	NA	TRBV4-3	ASSQVVTSVETQY
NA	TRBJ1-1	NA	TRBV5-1	ASKGNFEAF
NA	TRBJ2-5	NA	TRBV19	ASSIAASPETQY